Sequencing of this T cell receptor (beta chain) was carried out in a study of vaccination effects on CD4 cells after COVID-19. Study-wide context: The median interval between the second dose and post-vaccine sampling was 72 days.

Before any sequencing was done, the ViraFEST assay used viral peptide pools to expand antigen-specific CD4+ T cells. Having been cultured for around ten days, the cells underwent CD4+ T cell isolation. Participants received two doses of either the BNT162b2 or mRNA-1273 vaccine. Only in-frame clones appear in the TCRdb table, and some are missing; sequencing was by immunoSEQ multiplex PCR. The data show tens of thousands of clones, around 81% seen once. V was pared by 5 bases and J by 5 bases, with 11 bases of the junction left unmatched. The germline CDR1 and CDR2 sequences are MNHEY and SVGAGI. The CDR3 has 15 residues. Note on this clone: Its matching antigen is unknown.

Study-level points and caveats: Cross-reactivity with common cold coronaviruses was shown by only 1 of 255 vaccine-induced clones in healthy vaccinees.

The TCR was taken from a human donor who received a COVID-19 vaccine. Some clones in this sample may be carry-over from other donors' samples. The sample here was CD4+ T cells from PBMCs cultured with SARS-CoV-2 spike peptides, taken after COVID-19 vaccination. V usage is TRBV6-5 and J usage is TRBJ1-2; 7 nucleotides match TRBD1. For the CDR3, the DNA is TGTGCCAGCAGTATAAAAGGGGGCGCAGGTTATGGCTACACCTTC. It specifies CASSIKGGAGYGYTF.